The clone carrying this T cell receptor (beta chain) was counted only a few times. The CDR3 is made up of 16 amino acids. The germline gives CDR1 MGHRA, CDR2 YSYEKL. The trim removed 4 bases at V and 3 bases at J, leaving 7 bases unmatched. The data belong to a study of human T cells and chemical hapten exposure. Study-level information: Patch tests put 0.01% DPC on the upper back, read at 6 days.

Unique molecular identifiers were attached to individual cDNA molecules during library preparation. TCRdb re-analysed the RACE reads in MiXCR, keeping a single row per CDR3 protein. The data show some 330,000 distinct CDR3 sequences, with 4.5% to 7% seen just once and around 8.8% held by the top ten. Time point of the sample: pre-sensitization, week 0. The sample's treatment: therapeutic diphenylcyclopropenone sensitization with weekly scalp DPC. The chain recombines TRBV4-1 with TRBJ2-7; 12 bases map to TRBD1. This TCR derives from a young woman with alopecia areata. Some clones in this sample may be carry-over from other donors' samples. Sequencing used whole blood, obtained in connection with sensitization to the hapten diphenylcyclopropenone (DPC). The CDR3 here is CASSPGGTGGIYEQYF. The CDR3 coding sequence is TGCGCCAGCAGCCCGGGAGGGACAGGGGGCATCTACGAGCAGTACTTC.